This T cell receptor (beta chain) is from a study of T cell repertoires in cytomegalovirus infection (dated by TCRdb to between 2019 and 2020). With respect to the entire study: Peptide stimulations targeted recently identified HLA-C-restricted CMV epitopes, whose presentation resists viral immunomodulation, together with well-studied HLA-B-restricted epitopes. Donor HLA type was relevant to the analysis, as public TCR beta signatures indicated carriage of CMV infection together with the matching HLA type.

Points the paper makes about the study in general: In the ex vivo response, HLA-C-restricted CMV-specific TCR beta clonotypes were dominant, and in two of eight donors the single most frequent clonotype came from this HLA-C-restricted group. In both this cohort and an independent cohort of 352 donors, the cumulative frequency of public TCR beta family members distinguished carriers of CMV infection plus the relevant HLA type.

About this clonotype itself: No cognate antigen has been identified for it. The sample holds no much larger clone one base away, and base qualities are not on file.

The meaning of the sample's treatment or condition label: in vitro stimulation with specific CMV peptide epitopes to enrich CMV-specific T cells. CDR1 and CDR2, per the germline V gene (reference sequence), are SEHNR and FQNEAQ. The V end gives up 3 bases and the J end 5 bases, leaving 8 bases in the junction not matched to a gene. From cysteine to phenylalanine, the CDR3 is 16 amino acids long. The entry retains the CDR3 DNA only, 48 bases that are in frame from base 1. Sequencing was carried out with an Illumina HiSeq 1500. Using fastp trimming at Q25 and MiXCR clonotype assembly, TCRdb reanalyzed the public sequencing data and kept in-frame beta chains. Rows with one shared CDR3 protein collapse into an entry with the most common genes and DNA. Present in this sample are about 920,000 distinct CDR3 sequences, approximately 32% of which were seen just once. Roughly 13% of the sample rests with the top ten.

The clonotype originates from a human donor in good health (CMV status not recorded). Some clones in this sample may be carry-over from other donors' samples. The V and J genes are TRBV7-9 and TRBJ2-3, and TRBD2 matches 10 of the central bases. The sequencing here drew on cultured CD8+ T cells from PBMCs, taken from culture after CMV antigen stimulation. The CDR3 region: CASSLRPSGGGDTQYF. DNA sequence: TGTGCCAGCAGCTTGCGGCCTAGCGGGGGAGGAGATACGCAGTATTTT.